The clone carrying this T cell receptor (beta chain) was picked up a small number of times. Authors' processing steps: It was from reference gene primer amplification that nucleated cell counts were estimated. Libraries were prepared by immunoSEQ multiplex PCR; TCRdb keeps only in-frame clonotypes and omits some of them. That table is the source of V, J and clone size, and D and trimming were worked out from the DNA. The repertoire holds 210,000 or so clones, with around 80% as singletons. These data are taken from a study of blood T cell repertoires in COVID-19. Study information: Collection of acute and convalescent COVID-19 samples took place in the United States, Italy and Spain. PBMCs, B-cell-depleted T cells, or T cells provided the cDNA or gDNA that made up the material.

The specimen was peripheral blood. The TCR originated in a woman older than 75 with acute or convalescent COVID-19.

Here the CDR3 DNA reads TGTGCCAGTAGCGGGAGAGGCTACAATGAGCAGTTCTTC. Amino acid sequence: CASSGRGYNEQFF. This chain uses TRBV19 with TRBJ2-1, with D possibly matching TRBD2 (6 bases). Trimming removed 6 bases from V and 3 bases from J, with 9 bases in between. CDR3 length: 13 residues. CDR1 and CDR2 (germline): LNHDA, SQIVND (reference sequence).